A single sample is the source of the 17 T cell receptor beta chains below, sequenced in a study of T cells in women clearing cervical HPV infection (dated by TCRdb to the late 2010s). Library method: the immunoSEQ multiplex PCR assay. TCRdb holds this immuneACCESS table with in-frame rearrangements only. Some clones are missing; in checked studies, unresolved V genes explain under half, and the rest has no known cause. The sample table on file contains 31,000 or so clones. The ten biggest clones cover around 4% of the sample. Sample: blood buffy coat. Receptors were obtained from a woman aged 18 to 75 with a cervical HPV16 infection that either progressed to CIN3+ or cleared (not recorded which).

On this clone: The read ends 3 residues shy of where the CDR3 ends; the end is completed using the germline J gene. This chain connects TRBV6-1 to TRBJ2-5, with 8 bases lining up with TRBD2. The V gene end was trimmed by 4 bases and the J gene end by 5 bases; junction bases not matched to a gene: 6. The CDR3 is 14 residues long. Germline values: CDR1 MNHNS, CDR2 SASEGT. CDR3 amino acids: CASSGGTRRETQYF. The part of the CDR3 DNA that was read is TGTGCCAGCAGTGGAGGGACTAGGAGGGAGACC.

On this clone itself: An end of the junction does not agree with germline; a read error may underlie this. The read ends 3 residues shy of where the CDR3 ends; the end is completed using the germline J gene. The chain links TRBV4-2 to TRBJ2-3, with D tentatively TRBD2 (5 bases). The CDR3 sequence is 15 residues long. Germline loops: CDR1 LGHNA, CDR2 YNFKEQ. Partial CDR3 DNA: TGCGCCAGCAGCCTCAGAGCGGAGAGCACAGATACG. Translated: CASSLRAESTDT. The whole CDR3 protein is CASSLRAESTDTQYF.

A note on this clone: The read ends 3 residues early relative to the CDR3; the germline J gene fills the gap. The genes are TRBV2 and TRBJ1-2, with 8 positions matching TRBD1. This CDR3 spans 19 amino acids. Trimming took 0 bases from V and 3 from J; bases not matched to a gene: 15. CDR1 SNHLY and CDR2 FYNNEI come from the germline V gene. The DNA read from the CDR3 is TGTGCCAGCAGTGAAGCGGCAGGCCCGGCAACAGGGGGTGACTATGGC. Residues: CASSEAAGPATGGDYG. The whole CDR3 reads CASSEAAGPATGGDYGYTF. The full variable domain, completed using reference TRBV2 and TRBJ1-2, is EPEVTQTPSHQVTQMGQEVILRCVPISNHLYFYWYRQILGQKVEFLVSFYNNEISEKSEIFDDQFSVERPDGSNFTLKIRSTKLEDSAMYFCASSEAAGPATGGDYGYTFGSGTRLTVV.

Comments on this clone: The read ends 3 residues early relative to the CDR3; the germline J gene fills the gap. The chain joins TRBV7-9 to TRBJ1-2; D is unclear. The CDR3 has 14 amino acids. CDR1 SEHNR and CDR2 FQNEAQ come from the germline V gene (reference sequence). The sequenced part of the CDR3 DNA is TGTGCCAGCAGCTTAAAGAACAACTACTACGAC. Translating it yields CASSLKNNYYD. The whole CDR3 protein is CASSLKNNYYDYTF.

As for this clone: The CDR3 end falls 3 residues outside the read, so it is completed with the germline J gene. The chain employs TRBV20-1 and TRBJ1-5; a possible D gene is TRBD1 (5 bases). This CDR3 is 16 amino acids long. Germline CDR1 is DFQATT and CDR2 is SNEGSKA (reference sequence). V was clipped by 5 bases and J by 3 bases, with 20 bases between them. The CDR3 region is CSAGIIRTGDNQPQHF. The CDR3 bases that were read are TGCAGTGCTGGAATTATAAGGACGGGGGACAATCAGCCC.

The DNA read from the CDR3 is TGCAGTGCAGAGGGACTAGCGGGGGGAGGTACTAGCACAGATACG. Translation: CSAEGLAGGGTSTDT. The full CDR3 protein reads CSAEGLAGGGTSTDTQYF. The rearrangement links TRBV20-1 to TRBJ2-3, with 15 positions matching TRBD2. The read ends 3 residues early relative to the CDR3; the germline J gene fills the gap. CDR1 and CDR2 from the germline V gene are DFQATT and SNEGSKA (reference sequence). The CDR3 runs to 18 residues. The J segment lost 0 bases and the V segment lost 6 bases, leaving 10 bases of the junction unmatched.

Note on this clone: The sequenced fragment ends 3 residues before the CDR3 boundary, so the rest is inferred from the germline J gene. The chain combines TRBV18 with TRBJ1-2; 7 bases are shared with TRBD1. The V gene's germline CDR1 is KGHSH and CDR2 LQKENI. The CDR3 has 16 amino acids. The junction had 14 bases not matched to a gene; V was cut back by 3 bases and J by 7 bases. The sequenced CDR3 bases are TGTGCCAGCTCACCGATTTGGACAGGCGTCGGGGGTGGC. Translated, it gives CASSPIWTGVGGG. The full CDR3 protein is CASSPIWTGVGGGYTF.

As concerns this clone: The sequence runs out 3 residues before the end of the CDR3; the remainder is reconstructed from the germline J gene. J is TRBJ2-3 and V is TRBV19, with 10 bases aligning to TRBD2. CDR3 length: 15 amino acids. Trimming removed 4 bases from V and 7 bases from J; junction bases left unmatched: 8. From germline, CDR1 is LNHDA and CDR2 SQIVND (reference sequence). The CDR3 DNA, read in part, is TGTGCCAGTAGTACCACGAGCGGGGGGGCGAATACG. It encodes CASSTTSGGANT. The full CDR3 reads CASSTTSGGANTQYF. Supplemented by reference TRBV19 and TRBJ2-3, the full variable domain reads DGGITQSPKYLFRKEGQNVTLSCEQNLNHDAMYWYRQDPGQGLRLIYYSQIVNDFQKGDIAEGYSVSREKKESFPLTVTSAQKNPTAFYLCASSTTSGGANTQYFGPGTRLTVL.

Points on this clone: The CDR3 is cut off 3 residues early in the read; its end comes from the germline J gene. This chain connects TRBV28 to TRBJ2-3; TRBD2 matches 11 bases. CDR3 length: 15 amino acids. V lost 7 bases to trimming and J lost 2 bases; unmatched junction nucleotides: 5. Germline V gene data show CDR1 as MDHEN and CDR2 as SYDVKM. CDR3 protein: CASTASGRYTDTQYF. The covered CDR3 bases are TGTGCCAGCACGGCTAGCGGGAGGTACACAGATACG.

Concerning this clone: Read sequence stops 3 residues before the CDR3 end, and the germline J gene provides the missing end. The chain couples TRBV5-1 to TRBJ2-5; TRBD1 is a possible D gene (6 bases). Germline V CDR1 and CDR2: SGHRS, YFSETQ. V lost 1 base to trimming and J lost 5 bases, with 6 bases between them. The CDR3 consists of 12 residues. The CDR3 DNA, read in part, is TGCGCCAGCAGCTTGAGGGGGGAGACC. This gives the protein CASSLRGET. In full, the CDR3 is CASSLRGETQYF.

As for this clone: The read ends 3 residues early relative to the CDR3; the germline J gene fills the gap. J is TRBJ2-1 and V is TRBV11-2; possible D gene TRBD2, 7 bases. CDR3 length: 15 residues. V lost 4 bases, J lost 5 bases, and 15 bases lay in between. Germline V gene lookup returns CDR1 SGHAT and CDR2 FQNNGV. CDR3 DNA, as far as it was read: TGTGCCAGCAGCTCCCGGGGGGCCTGGAACAATGAG. Translated, it gives CASSSRGAWNNE. In full, the CDR3 reads CASSSRGAWNNEQFF.

A remark on this clone: Coverage ceases 3 residues before the CDR3 finishes, and the germline J gene fills in the end. The chain couples TRBV2 to TRBJ2-7; D remains ambiguous. V dropped 5 bases and J dropped 3 bases, with 5 bases sitting between them. This CDR3 is 11 amino acids long. Germline V gene sequence: CDR1 SNHLY, CDR2 FYNNEI. This CDR3 is CASSSIYEQYF. The CDR3 DNA, read in part, is TGTGCCAGCAGTTCCATCTACGAG. Based on the CDR3 plus reference TRBV2 and TRBJ2-7, the full variable domain is EPEVTQTPSHQVTQMGQEVILRCVPISNHLYFYWYRQILGQKVEFLVSFYNNEISEKSEIFDDQFSVERPDGSNFTLKIRSTKLEDSAMYFCASSSIYEQYFGPGTRLTVT.

In the case of this clone: The sequenced fragment ends 3 residues before the CDR3 boundary, so the rest is inferred from the germline J gene. The rearrangement joins TRBV20-1 to TRBJ2-2; either TRBD1 or TRBD2 may supply D (6 bases each). Per the germline V gene, CDR1 is DFQATT and CDR2 is SNEGSKA (reference sequence). Trimming stripped 6 bases from V and 7 bases from J, with 12 bases between. The CDR3 loop spans 12 amino acids. The sequenced part of the CDR3 DNA is TGCAGTGCGGAGGGGGACGGCGGGGAG. Encoded protein: CSAEGDGGE. The CDR3 in its entirety is CSAEGDGGELFF.

Remarks on this clone: The sequenced fragment ends 3 residues before the CDR3 boundary, so the rest is inferred from the germline J gene. The chain links TRBV20-1 to TRBJ2-3; 8 bases match TRBD1. Per germline, CDR1 DFQATT and CDR2 SNEGSKA (reference sequence). CDR3 size: 13 residues. CDR3 protein: CSASGTGNQPQYF. Partial CDR3 DNA: TGCAGTGCTAGCGGGACAGGTAATCAGCCG.

Measured by frequency, this clone is medium-sized. From the germline J gene comes the end of the CDR3, since the read stops 3 residues before it. This sequence joins TRBV12-3 or TRBV12-4 and TRBJ1-6; maybe TRBD1 (6 bases). The CDR3 covers 15 residues. The V gene lost 6 bases and the J gene lost 7 bases, with 16 bases spanning the gap. The covered CDR3 bases are TGTGCCAGCAGCGTCCGGGACATCGGAAATTCACCC. Translating gives CASSVRDIGNSP. The entire CDR3 sequence reads CASSVRDIGNSPLHF.

A word on this clone: The missing CDR3 end, 3 residues past where the read stops, is filled in from the germline J gene. The chain carries TRBV7-8 and TRBJ2-3; TRBD2 aligns across 12 bases. The length of the CDR3 is 16 residues. Germline CDR1 SGHVS, CDR2 FQNEAQ. Partial CDR3 DNA: TGTGCCAGCACCCAGACTAGCGGGGGCCCGGGGGAGACG. Its translation: CASTQTSGGPGET. The complete CDR3 reads CASTQTSGGPGETQYF.

A remark on this clone: The read terminates 3 residues before the CDR3 end, so the remaining end is supplied by the germline J gene. The gene calls are TRBV11-2 and TRBJ2-1; D not resolved. The CDR3 totals 15 residues. The ends were cut back, 1 base at V and 6 bases at J, with 13 bases in the middle. CDR1 and CDR2 (germline): SGHAT, FQNNGV. CDR3 bases read: TGTGCCAGCAGCTTAGTAGGGTACGATATCAATGAG. Its protein product is CASSLVGYDINE. The whole CDR3 is CASSLVGYDINEQFF.